The rows below give T cell receptor beta chains drawn from one sample of a study of human T cells and chemical hapten exposure. One entry per CDR3 protein, called by TCRdb with MiXCR from the RACE reads. The data show under 85,000 distinct CDR3 sequences, about a tenth seen once. The sequencing here drew on whole blood, taken in connection with sensitization to the hapten diphenylcyclopropenone (DPC). All receptors come from a woman aged 45-65 years with alopecia areata. Some clones in this sample may be carry-over from other donors' samples. The CDR3 runs from the conserved cysteine through the conserved F or W. A D gene is named only where the DNA matches it firmly. Clone size is not always given. Where it is, it says once, few, many or a class for expanded clones.

>TRBJ1-6|.|.|TRBV28
TGTGCCAGTACCCGTCAGGGGATTAATAATTCACCCCTCCACTTT
CASTRQGINNSPLHF
>TRBJ1-1|.|few|TRBV21-1
TGTGCCAGCAGCAAAGGAGGGGGCACTGAAGCTTTCTTT
CASSKGGGTEAFF
>TRBJ2-3|TRBD2|many|TRBV20-1
TGCAGTGCTAGAGATCGCGTTAGCGGGAGGTCCTTTTTT
CSARDRVSGRSFF
>TRBJ1-2|.|few|TRBV5-4
TGTGCCAGCAGCTCCCCCCCGGGGGGCGAAGGCTACACCTTC
CASSSPPGGEGYTF
>TRBJ1-2|.|few|TRBV18
TGTGCCAGCTCACCCTTGGGAACCGGATCATCGACCTATGGCTACACCTTC
CASSPLGTGSSTYGYTF
>TRBJ2-3|.|few|TRBV6-4
TGTGCCAGCAGTGGAGGGTATACTAGCACAGATACGCAGTATTTT
CASSGGYTSTDTQYF
>TRBJ2-1|.|.|TRBV2
TGTGCCAGCAGTGAAGAACAGGGCGGTTACAATGAGCAGTTCTTC
CASSEEQGGYNEQFF
>TRBJ1-1|.|.|TRBV7-9
TGTGCCAGCAGCTTAGTGACCAATACTGAAGCTTTCTTT
CASSLVTNTEAFF
>TRBJ2-7|TRBD2|.|TRBV5-1
TGCGCCAGCAGCCAACTAGCGGGAGGGTCTGGCGAGCAGTACTTC
CASSQLAGGSGEQYF
>TRBJ2-2|.|many|TRBV4-3
TGCGCCAGCAGCCAAGAGGGCCCCCTGGAAACCGGGGAGCTGTTTTTT
CASSQEGPLETGELFF
>TRBJ2-3|.|few|TRBV7-6
TGTGCCAGCAGCCTCGGAGGTCCCTCCCGAGATACGCAGTATTTT
CASSLGGPSRDTQYF
>TRBJ2-2|TRBD2|many|TRBV2
TGTGCCAGCGGCACGGGGGGAGGCACCGGGGAGCTGTTTTTT
CASGTGGGTGELFF